The present TCR beta chain was sequenced within a study of a mutant IDH1 vaccine in newly diagnosed glioma. The time point is: week 35, safety follow-up. With topical imiquimod, each dose of the vaccine consisted of 300 ug of mutant IDH1 20-mer peptide. Generated by immunoSEQ multiplex PCR, the TCRdb table keeps only in-frame clones and is missing some. This table holds over 40,000 clones, 81% found once. Between the trimmed V and J ends, which lost 0 bases and 1 base, there was a span of 8 bases. This CDR3 has 15 amino acids. The germline V gene has CDR1 SNHLY and CDR2 FYNNEI. Only a few counts were recorded for this clone. The antigen is undetermined.

The receptor was isolated from a woman in her 40s with glioma. Some clones in this sample may be carry-over from other donors' samples. The chain employs TRBV2 and TRBJ2-3, with no clear D. This specimen consisted of PBMCs, obtained from a glioma patient whose treatment included an IDH1 peptide vaccine. DNA of the CDR3: TGTGCCAGCAGTGAAGCTAGGACCCGCACAGATACGCAGTATTTT. Protein: CASSEARTRTDTQYF.